The rows below give T cell receptor beta chains drawn from one sample of a study of cytomegalovirus exposure and HLA in healthy donors. Method: immunoSEQ multiplex PCR; TCRdb's copy keeps in-frame clones and lacks some. The sample contains about 150,000 clones, roughly four fifths of which appear only once. The specimen was PBMCs. Receptor source: a young man in good health and CMV-seronegative. The CDR3 runs from the conserved cysteine through the conserved F or W. The listing skips clone size in some rows; elsewhere it reads once, few, many or a size class.

size	J	V	CDR3
-	TRBJ2-7	TRBV19	CASSFFPREDYEQYF
-	TRBJ2-2	TRBV19	CASPGTGNTGELFF
-	TRBJ1-4	TRBV27	CASSSQGARINEKLFF
-	TRBJ1-1	TRBV9	CASSVEGGALMNTEAFF
-	TRBJ2-7	TRBV2	CASMKQAIYEQYF
-	TRBJ1-4	TRBV19	CASSMDRANEKLFF
-	TRBJ2-5	TRBV11-3	CASSPGTGLKETQYF
-	TRBJ2-7	TRBV11-2	CASRRTGTRDSWYF
-	TRBJ2-7	TRBV19	CASSIGTSGWYEQYF
once	TRBJ1-3	TRBV9	CASSDPGTGPYRGNTIYF
once	TRBJ1-4	TRBV5-6	CASSRQTGTNEKLFF
-	TRBJ1-2	TRBV29-1	CSVRQGGSYGYTF
-	TRBJ2-7	TRBV21-1	CASSTRRDRVYEQYF